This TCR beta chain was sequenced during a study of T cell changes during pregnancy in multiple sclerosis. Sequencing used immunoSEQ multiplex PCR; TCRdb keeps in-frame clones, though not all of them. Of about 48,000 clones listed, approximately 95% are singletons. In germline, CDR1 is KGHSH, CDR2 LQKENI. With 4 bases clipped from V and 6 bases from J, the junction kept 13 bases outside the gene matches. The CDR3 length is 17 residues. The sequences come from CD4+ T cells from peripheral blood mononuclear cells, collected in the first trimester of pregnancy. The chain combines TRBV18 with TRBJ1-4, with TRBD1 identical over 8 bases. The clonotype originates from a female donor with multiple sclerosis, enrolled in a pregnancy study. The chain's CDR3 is CASSLIQYRGQDEKLFF. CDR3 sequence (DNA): TGTGCCAGCTCACTCATACAATATCGGGGACAGGATGAAAAACTGTTTTTT.